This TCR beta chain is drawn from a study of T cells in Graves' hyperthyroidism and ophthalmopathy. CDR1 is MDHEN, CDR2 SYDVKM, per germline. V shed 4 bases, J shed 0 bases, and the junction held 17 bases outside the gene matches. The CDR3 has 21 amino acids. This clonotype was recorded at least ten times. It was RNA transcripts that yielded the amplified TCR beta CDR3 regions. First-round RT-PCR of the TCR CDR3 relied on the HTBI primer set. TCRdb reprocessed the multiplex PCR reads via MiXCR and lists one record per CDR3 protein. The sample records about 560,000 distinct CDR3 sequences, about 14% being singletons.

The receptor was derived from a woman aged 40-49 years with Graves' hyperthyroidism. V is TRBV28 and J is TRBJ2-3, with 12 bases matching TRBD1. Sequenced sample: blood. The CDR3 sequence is CASSSTLRDRGREGSTDTQYF. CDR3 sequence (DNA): TGTGCCAGCAGTTCCACCCTCCGGGACAGGGGGCGCGAGGGGAGCACAGATACGCAGTATTTT.